What follows are 28 T cell receptor beta chains derived from one specimen sequenced in a study of cytomegalovirus exposure and HLA in healthy donors. The PCR contained 60 Vbeta and 13 Jbeta primers. The protocol was immunoSEQ multiplex PCR, while the TCRdb copy is restricted to in-frame clones and leaves out a portion. This sample has about 180,000 clones, with about 81% found just once. The sequenced sample consisted of PBMCs. These receptors were collected from a man aged 40-49 years in good health and CMV-seronegative.

The V gene is TRBV21-1, the J gene TRBJ2-1; the table calls TRBD2, which could not be checked here. TRBV21-1 is a listed pseudogene. The CDR3 totals 21 residues. CDR3 in amino acids: CASSKRAPGLAGGSSYNEQFF. The CDR3 DNA sequence: TGTGCCAGCAGCAAACGAGCCCCGGGGCTAGCGGGCGGGAGCTCCTACAATGAGCAGTTCTTC.

The chain is built from TRBV2 and TRBJ2-7; 13 nucleotides align to TRBD2. J lost 6 bases, V lost 6 bases, and 5 bases had no gene match. There are 14 residues in the CDR3. Germline values: CDR1 SNHLY, CDR2 FYNNEI. This CDR3 is CASRGLAGLLEQYF. DNA for the CDR3: TGTGCCAGCAGGGGACTAGCGGGGTTACTCGAGCAGTACTTC.

This chain joins TRBV4-3 and TRBJ2-3; TRBD1 might be the D (6 bases). Germline-derived CDR1 and CDR2 are LGHNA and YSLEER. The CDR3 extends over 17 amino acids. Trimming stripped 3 bases from V and 5 bases from J, with 21 bases between. The CDR3 sequence is CASSHLFTTGRVDTQYF. The CDR3 DNA is TGCGCCAGCAGCCACCTCTTCACGACAGGACGAGTAGATACGCAGTATTTT.

This sequence joins TRBV7-8 and TRBJ1-5, with D tentatively TRBD1 (6 bases). This CDR3 spans 17 amino acids. V dropped 5 bases and J dropped 0 bases, with 17 bases sitting between them. The V gene's germline CDR1 is SGHVS and CDR2 FQNEAQ. The CDR3 nucleotides read TGTGCCAGCAGCCTCAGGGGATCCGGACTTAGCAATCAGCCCCAGCATTTT. Amino acids: CASSLRGSGLSNQPQHF.

The J gene is TRBJ2-5, the V gene TRBV6-1, with 7 bases fitting TRBD1. Germline values: CDR1 MNHNS, CDR2 SASEGT. CDR3 length: 13 residues. Losses at the gene ends were 9 bases for V and 4 bases for J; bases not matched to a gene: 8. CDR3 sequence reads: CASQQGWLETQYF. The CDR3 region has the DNA TGTGCCAGTCAACAGGGGTGGTTAGAGACCCAGTACTTC.

This chain links TRBV9 with TRBJ1-3; D is uncertain. Trimming cost V 4 bases and J 4 bases, with 15 bases left between them. The CDR3 is made up of 15 amino acids. The germline V gene has CDR1 SGDLS and CDR2 YYNGEE. The CDR3 reads CASSISGALGNTIYF. The DNA for the CDR3 is TGTGCCAGCAGCATTAGCGGAGCTCTCGGAAACACCATATATTTT.

A few counts support this clone. The chain couples TRBV19 to TRBJ2-7; tentatively, D is TRBD1 (8 bases). The CDR3 is 16 amino acids. The ends were cut back, 6 bases at V and 1 base at J, with 19 bases in the middle. From germline, CDR1 is LNHDA and CDR2 SQIVND (reference sequence). CDR3 protein: CASSTRTGGDSYEQYF. CDR3 bases: TGTGCCAGTAGCACTCGCACAGGGGGGGATTCCTACGAGCAGTACTTC.

V and J are TRBV28 and TRBJ1-2, with D possibly being TRBD1 (5 bases). Between the trimmed V and J ends, which lost 8 bases and 3 bases, there was a span of 13 bases. Germline CDR1 reads MDHEN; CDR2 reads SYDVKM. The CDR3 totals 13 residues. In DNA form, the CDR3 reads TGTGCCAGCCTTAGGGGCGGTGACTATGGCTACACCTTC. It specifies CASLRGGDYGYTF.

In this sample, this clone turned up a few times. The chain has TRBV7-3 and TRBJ2-2; D is unresolved. V shed 3 bases and J shed 6 bases, with 5 bases lying between them. Germline V gives CDR1 SGHTA, CDR2 FQGTGA. The CDR3 length is 12 residues. The CDR3 DNA follows: TGTGCCAGCAGCTTCTTAGCCGGGGAGCTGTTTTTT. Its translation is CASSFLAGELFF.

This sequence joins TRBV30 and TRBJ2-7, with 8 bases that match TRBD2. This CDR3 is built from 13 residues. Trimming took 0 bases from V and 6 from J; bases not matched to a gene: 4. The germline V gene has CDR1 GTSNPN and CDR2 SVGIG (reference sequence). CDR3 region: CAWSVGLVAEQYF. The CDR3 DNA reads as TGTGCCTGGAGTGTGGGACTAGTCGCCGAGCAGTACTTC.

The V and J genes are TRBV6-1 and TRBJ1-1; D is possibly TRBD1 (5 bases). Germline V gene data show CDR1 as MNHNS and CDR2 as SASEGT. V lost 7 bases and J 2 bases, leaving 14 bases between the germline ends. This CDR3 region has 14 residues. This chain's CDR3 is CASTTIGANTEAFF. The DNA for the CDR3 is TGTGCCAGCACGACGATTGGGGCTAACACTGAAGCTTTCTTT.

The chain couples TRBV30 to TRBJ1-1; a weak D match, TRBD1 (6 bases). This CDR3 has 12 amino acids. Germline CDR1 reads GTSNPN; CDR2 reads SVGIG (reference sequence). With 5 bases removed from V and 11 bases from J, the gap between germline ends came to 18 bases. The CDR3 DNA reads as TGTGCCTGGGGGGTCGGGGGGCAGCGGGCTTTCTTT. Residues: CAWGVGGQRAFF. The full variable domain, with the rest looked up from reference TRBV30 and TRBJ1-1, is SQTIHQWPATLVQPVGSPLSLECTVEGTSNPNLYWYRQAAGRGLQLLFYSVGIGQISSEVPQNLSASRPQDRQFILSSKKLLLSDSGFYLCAWGVGGQRAFFGQGTRLTVV.

V and J are TRBV19 and TRBJ2-5; D possibly corresponds to TRBD1 (6 bases). Germline CDR1 reads LNHDA; CDR2 reads SQIVND (reference sequence). The V and J ends lost 7 bases and 4 bases respectively, with 16 bases between them. This CDR3 comprises 14 residues. CDR3 residues: CASNGRGFGETQYF. The CDR3 nucleotides read TGTGCCAGTAACGGCAGGGGTTTCGGAGAGACCCAGTACTTC.

The chain carries TRBV30 and TRBJ2-1; a possible D gene is TRBD2 (6 bases). The CDR3 totals 13 residues. Germline values: CDR1 GTSNPN, CDR2 SVGIG (reference sequence). V lost 2 bases and J lost 6, with 11 bases in between. CDR3 amino acids: CAWSPTSPNEQFF. CDR3 DNA sequence: TGTGCCTGGAGTCCCACTAGCCCCAATGAGCAGTTCTTC.

The chain links TRBV30 to TRBJ1-2, with D tentatively TRBD1 (6 bases). The CDR3 consists of 13 residues. The germline V gene encodes CDR1 GTSNPN and CDR2 SVGIG (reference sequence). Trimming stripped 5 bases from V and 1 base from J, with 11 bases between. CDR3 bases: TGTGCCTGGTCGACAGGAGATAACTATGGCTACACCTTC. Its translation is CAWSTGDNYGYTF.

The chain joins TRBV7-9 to TRBJ1-3; possible D gene TRBD1, 5 bases. V was trimmed by 5 bases and J by 0 bases, leaving 8 bases between them. Germline V gene lookup returns CDR1 SEHNR and CDR2 FQNEAQ (reference sequence). The CDR3 sequence is 14 residues long. The CDR3 region has the DNA TGTGCCAGCAGCAGGGGCACCTCTGGAAACACCATATATTTT. Translated, it gives CASSRGTSGNTIYF.

This clone was seen only a few times. V and J are TRBV7-2 and TRBJ2-2; D possibly corresponds to TRBD1 (6 bases). V was cut by 1 base and J by 5 bases, with 17 bases left in between. Germline CDR1 reads SGHTA; CDR2 reads FQGNSA. This CDR3 has 17 amino acids. In nucleotides, the CDR3 is TGTGCCAGCAGCTTAGATATTAGGGGGAGAAGAACCGGGGAGCTGTTTTTT. Its translation is CASSLDIRGRRTGELFF.

The chain has TRBV4-2 and TRBJ2-3; a weak D match, TRBD1 (6 bases). V lost 0 bases and J 4 bases, leaving 14 bases between the germline ends. CDR1 is LGHNA, CDR2 YNFKEQ, per germline. The CDR3 runs 16 residues. The CDR3 DNA reads as TGTGCCAGCAGCCAAGATCACCAACCAGGGGCAGATACGCAGTATTTT. Translating it yields CASSQDHQPGADTQYF.

The J gene is TRBJ1-3, the V gene TRBV4-2; D gene ambiguous. The CDR3 is 16 residues long. CDR1 LGHNA and CDR2 YNFKEQ come from the germline V gene. Between the trimmed V and J ends, which lost 1 base and 4 bases, there was a span of 14 bases. Here the CDR3 reads CASSQVFGRAGNTIYF. Here the CDR3 DNA reads TGTGCCAGCAGCCAAGTATTTGGGCGTGCGGGAAACACCATATATTTT.

The rearrangement links TRBV27 to TRBJ1-2, with 8 positions matching TRBD1. CDR3 length: 15 residues. Germline V CDR1 and CDR2: MNHEY, SMNVEV (reference sequence). J was trimmed by 8 bases and V by 8 bases; bases with no gene match: 16. CDR3 DNA: TGTGCCAGCGGACGCACAGGGGGATTGGAAGGAGGCTACACCTTC. Translated, it gives CASGRTGGLEGGYTF.

V and J are TRBV29-1 and TRBJ2-7; 12 bases align to TRBD1. V dropped 6 bases and J dropped 3; count of bases not matched to a gene: 3. CDR1 is SQVTM, CDR2 ANQGSEA, per germline. The CDR3 is 13 residues long. CDR3 nucleotide sequence: TGCAGCGTAGGGACAGGGGGCTTCTACGAGCAGTACTTC. This translates into CSVGTGGFYEQYF.

The chain carries TRBV7-2 and TRBJ2-1; maybe TRBD2 (6 bases). Trimming cost V 1 base and J 4 bases, with 14 bases left between them. The CDR3 has 16 amino acids. Germline V gene sequence: CDR1 SGHTA, CDR2 FQGNSA. CDR3 residues: CASSLGPGEDYNEQFF. CDR3 nucleotide sequence: TGTGCCAGCAGCTTAGGACCGGGAGAGGATTACAATGAGCAGTTCTTC.

This rearrangement joins TRBV11-3 to TRBJ2-5, with no clear D. Trimming pared 5 bases from V and 3 bases from J, leaving 10 bases between. CDR1 and CDR2 (germline): SGHNT, YENEEA. The CDR3 extends over 13 amino acids. The CDR3 region has the DNA TGTGCCAGCAGCCCCCCTGGAGAAGAGACCCAGTACTTC. This codes for CASSPPGEETQYF. The entire variable domain, with the rest obtained from reference TRBV11-3 and TRBJ2-5, is as follows: EAGVVQSPRYKIIEKKQPVAFWCNPISGHNTLYWYLQNLGQGPELLIRYENEEAVDDSQLPKDRFSAERLKGVDSTLKIQPAELGDSAVYLCASSPPGEETQYFGPGTRLLVL.

The V and J genes are TRBV7-2 and TRBJ2-5; 11 positions match TRBD2. V gave up 6 bases and J gave up 4 bases; unmatched junction bases: 7. There are 15 residues in the CDR3. Germline V gene lookup returns CDR1 SGHTA and CDR2 FQGNSA. This CDR3 is CASSSSGGSLETQYF. The CDR3 DNA reads TGTGCCAGCAGTTCTAGCGGGGGGTCGTTAGAGACCCAGTACTTC. The full variable domain, its missing parts supplied by reference TRBV7-2 and TRBJ2-5, is GAGVSQSPSNKVTEKGKDVELRCDPISGHTALYWYRQSLGQGLEFLIYFQGNSAPDKSGLPSDRFSAERTGGSVSTLTIQRTQQEDSAVYLCASSSSGGSLETQYFGPGTRLLVL.

This clone was seen more than once but under ten times. The chain is built from TRBV7-3 and TRBJ2-6; 7 bases align to TRBD1. Per the germline V gene, CDR1 is SGHTA and CDR2 is FQGTGA. The CDR3 has 15 amino acids. The V and J ends lost 1 base and 3 bases, in that order; junction bases with no gene match: 0. The CDR3 loop reads CASSLRQGGANVLTF. The CDR3 DNA sequence: TGTGCCAGCAGCTTAAGACAGGGTGGGGCCAACGTCCTGACTTTC.

The rearrangement links TRBV18 to TRBJ2-2; D gene uncertain. Trimming pared 2 bases from V and 3 bases from J, leaving 13 bases between. CDR1 and CDR2 (germline): KGHSH, LQKENI. The CDR3 is 16 residues long. The CDR3 nucleotides are TGTGCCAGCTCACCAGCAGCGAACTCTTACACCGGGGAGCTGTTTTTT. This gives the protein CASSPAANSYTGELFF.

On this clone: The same CDR3 also results from other DNA sequences found in this sample. This rearrangement joins TRBV6-5 to TRBJ2-2; 10 nucleotides match TRBD1. This CDR3 is built from 16 residues. J gave up 2 bases and V 2 bases, and 2 bases lay outside the gene matches. Germline V gene data show CDR1 as MNHEY and CDR2 as SVGAGI. This CDR3 is CASSYGQGVNTGELFF. In nucleotides, the CDR3 is TGTGCCAGCAGTTACGGACAGGGGGTAAACACCGGGGAGCTGTTTTTT.

J is TRBJ1-6 and V is TRBV9, with D unresolved. V was clipped by 0 bases and J by 9 bases, with 19 bases between them. CDR3 length equals 17 residues. Germline V gives CDR1 SGDLS, CDR2 YYNGEE. In DNA, the CDR3 is TGTGCCAGCAGCGTAGCATCCGACTTAGGAAGTGGTTCACCCCTCCACTTT. Translating it yields CASSVASDLGSGSPLHF.